This T cell receptor (beta chain) was sequenced for a study of blood T cell repertoires in COVID-19. Whole-study context: Donors in the United States, Italy and Spain gave samples during acute or convalescent COVID-19. In each case, the material was cDNA or gDNA derived from T cells, B-cell-depleted T cells, or PBMCs.

The CDR3 consists of 13 residues. Germline-derived CDR1 and CDR2 are KGHSH and LQKENI. With V trimmed by 6 bases and J by 4 bases, 4 bases remained unmatched. Methods used by the authors: Reference gene primer amplification gave estimated nucleated cell counts. Using immunoSEQ multiplex PCR, the repertoire was profiled, and TCRdb retains in-frame clones only, with some absent. That table is the source of V, J and clone size, and D and trimming were worked out from the DNA. Here the sample spans approximately 120,000 clones, more than 75% being singletons. This sequence joins TRBV18 and TRBJ1-2; TRBD1 matches at 8 bases. Sequenced sample: peripheral blood. The receptor was derived from a woman in her forties or fifties who had recovered from COVID-19. The CDR3, as DNA: TGTGCCAGCTCCTCCGACAGGGGCTATGGCTACACCTTC. Protein sequence: CASSSDRGYGYTF.